Below, one T cell receptor beta chain is given with its context. The sample has other DNA sequences that encode this CDR3 too. These data are taken from a study of cytomegalovirus exposure and HLA in healthy donors. Background on the study: Prior work identified 95 million to 120 million unique TCR beta sequences in some 180 million T cells.

The CDR3 runs 16 residues. V shed 0 bases and J 4 bases; nucleotides not matched to a gene: 5. Germline lookup yields CDR1 ENHRY and CDR2 SYGVKD. Primers: 60 Vbeta forward and 13 Jbeta reverse. Produced via immunoSEQ multiplex PCR; TCRdb's table is partial and in-frame only. The sample consists of 35,000 to 50,000 clones, more than 65% of them appearing once. Source material: PBMCs. The origin of this receptor is a man aged 45-60 years in good health and CMV-seronegative. V is TRBV10-3 and J is TRBJ2-1; 8 bases line up with TRBD2. CDR3 sequence: CAISESGAGGYNEQFF. CDR3 bases: TGTGCCATCAGTGAGTCAGGGGCGGGGGGTTACAATGAGCAGTTCTTC.